The entry that follows covers one T cell receptor beta chain sequence. PCR was performed using 60 Vbeta and 13 Jbeta primers. Original analysis: Later analysis identified approximately 80 million unique TCR beta chains, some 10 million shared. TCRdb keeps only in-frame clones here, not all; method: immunoSEQ multiplex PCR. That table furnishes V, J and clone size, whereas the DNA furnished D and trimming. The data contain some 130,000 clones, roughly three quarters of them singletons. Germline V gene sequence: CDR1 MNHEY, CDR2 SMNVEV (reference sequence). This CDR3 spans 11 amino acids. Deletions cut 6 bases from V and 3 bases from J, with 6 bases between. The entry originates in a study of cytomegalovirus exposure and HLA in healthy donors.

The receptor was derived from a female donor in good health and CMV-seronegative. Material for sequencing was PBMCs. The V gene is TRBV27, the J gene TRBJ2-7, with no clear D. The CDR3 is CASSTGYEQYF. In nucleotides, the CDR3 is TGTGCCAGCAGCACCGGCTACGAGCAGTACTTC.